One TCR beta chain is described in this entry. Its cognate antigen is unknown. Repertoires were generated with immunoSEQ multiplex PCR, while TCRdb's copy carries only in-frame clones and drops some. The sample contains roughly 77,000 clones, roughly 88% of which appear only once. The data were obtained in a study of T cell responses to AZD1222 COVID-19 vaccine. Findings and limits, study-wide: Repertoire sampling happened only post peak T cell response. A reported finding is that nearly half of spike-specific TCRs target unmutated variant regions. Just five or six AZD1222 recipients tested seropositive at baseline.

The CDR3 has 18 residues. Germline V gene sequence: CDR1 SGDLS, CDR2 YYNGEE. V lost 0 bases to trimming and J lost 3 bases, with 20 bases between them. The receptor was derived from an adult in good health. The specimen comprised peripheral blood, sampled on day 0 of MenACWY control vaccination. The gene calls are TRBV9 and TRBJ2-3; possible D gene TRBD2, 6 bases. The CDR3 sequence: CASSVGAPGRGGTDTQYF. The CDR3 DNA sequence: TGTGCCAGCAGCGTAGGGGCGCCCGGGCGGGGCGGAACAGATACGCAGTATTTT.